This T cell receptor beta chain was captured in a study of blood T cells in healthy people across ages. Then a second PCR, running about 6 to 12 cycles, was carried out with a sample-barcoded 5' primer and a J-beta primer mix. TCRdb re-called the 5' RACE reads through MiXCR, storing one row per CDR3 protein. Of about 780,000 distinct CDR3 sequences in the sample, roughly 46% were seen once. This clonotype was recorded many times. Per the germline V gene, CDR1 is DFQATT and CDR2 is SNEGSKA (reference sequence). V shed 6 bases, J shed 5 bases, and the junction held 13 bases outside the gene matches. The CDR3 runs to 15 residues.

This clonotype was obtained from an elderly man in good health. The sequenced material came from blood. This chain uses TRBV20-1 with TRBJ2-7; 10 bases are shared with TRBD2. The CDR3 spells CSAERGTSAWDEQYF. The CDR3 DNA follows: TGCAGTGCCGAACGCGGGACTAGCGCCTGGGACGAGCAGTACTTC.